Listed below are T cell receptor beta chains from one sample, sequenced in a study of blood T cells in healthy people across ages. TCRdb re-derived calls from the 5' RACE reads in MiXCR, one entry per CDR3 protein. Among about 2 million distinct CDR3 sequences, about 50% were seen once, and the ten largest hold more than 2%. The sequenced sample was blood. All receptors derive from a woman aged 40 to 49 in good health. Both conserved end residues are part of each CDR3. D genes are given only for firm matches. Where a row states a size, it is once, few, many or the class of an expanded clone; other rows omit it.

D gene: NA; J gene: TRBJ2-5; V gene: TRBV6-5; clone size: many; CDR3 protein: CASSYSSETQYF; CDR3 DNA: TGTGCCAGCAGTTACTCGTCAGAGACCCAGTACTTC
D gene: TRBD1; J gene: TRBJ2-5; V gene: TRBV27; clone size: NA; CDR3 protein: CASSSLRDRGQETQYF; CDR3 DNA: TGTGCCAGCAGTTCTCTCCGGGACAGGGGGCAGGAGACCCAGTACTTC
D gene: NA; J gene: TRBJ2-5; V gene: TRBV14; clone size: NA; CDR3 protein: CASSQVRLFKETQYF; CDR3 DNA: TGTGCCAGCAGCCAAGTAAGGCTCTTTAAAGAGACCCAGTACTTC
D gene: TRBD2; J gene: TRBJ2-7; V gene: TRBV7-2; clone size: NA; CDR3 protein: CASSWTSGGPLAYEQYF; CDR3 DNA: TGTGCCAGCAGCTGGACTAGCGGGGGGCCTCTCGCCTACGAGCAGTACTTC
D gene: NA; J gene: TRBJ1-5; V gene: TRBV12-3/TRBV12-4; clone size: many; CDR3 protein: CASSLGGSGNQPQHF; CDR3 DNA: TGTGCCAGCAGCTTAGGGGGGTCAGGCAATCAGCCCCAGCATTTT
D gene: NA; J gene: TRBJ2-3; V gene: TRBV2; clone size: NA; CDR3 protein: CASSGHGAIKDTQYF; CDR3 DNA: TGTGCCAGCAGTGGGCACGGCGCAATAAAAGATACGCAGTATTTT
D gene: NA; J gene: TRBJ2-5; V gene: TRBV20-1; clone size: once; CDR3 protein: CSAQTNKETQYF; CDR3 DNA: TGCAGTGCGCAGACTAATAAGGAGACCCAGTACTTC
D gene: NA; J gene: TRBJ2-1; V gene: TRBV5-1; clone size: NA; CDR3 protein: CASGPGFSYNEQFF; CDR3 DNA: TGCGCCAGTGGTCCGGGCTTCTCCTACAATGAGCAGTTCTTC
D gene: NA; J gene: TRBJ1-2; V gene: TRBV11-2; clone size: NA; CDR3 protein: CASSFANDRHYGYTF; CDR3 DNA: TGTGCCAGCAGCTTCGCTAACGACAGACACTATGGCTACACCTTC
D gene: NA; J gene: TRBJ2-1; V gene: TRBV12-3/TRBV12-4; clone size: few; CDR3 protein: CASRLGNGGYNEQFF; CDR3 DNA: TGTGCCAGCAGACTAGGCAACGGGGGATACAATGAGCAGTTCTTC
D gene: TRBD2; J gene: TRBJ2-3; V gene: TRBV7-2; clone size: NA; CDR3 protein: CASSPRVLAGLDTDMQYF; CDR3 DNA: TGTGCCAGCAGCCCCAGGGTACTAGCGGGACTAGACACAGATATGCAGTATTTT
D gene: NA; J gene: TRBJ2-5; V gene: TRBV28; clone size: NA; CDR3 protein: CASSTTRGRATQYF; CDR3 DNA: TGTGCCAGCAGCACTACTCGGGGGCGTGCGACCCAGTACTTC